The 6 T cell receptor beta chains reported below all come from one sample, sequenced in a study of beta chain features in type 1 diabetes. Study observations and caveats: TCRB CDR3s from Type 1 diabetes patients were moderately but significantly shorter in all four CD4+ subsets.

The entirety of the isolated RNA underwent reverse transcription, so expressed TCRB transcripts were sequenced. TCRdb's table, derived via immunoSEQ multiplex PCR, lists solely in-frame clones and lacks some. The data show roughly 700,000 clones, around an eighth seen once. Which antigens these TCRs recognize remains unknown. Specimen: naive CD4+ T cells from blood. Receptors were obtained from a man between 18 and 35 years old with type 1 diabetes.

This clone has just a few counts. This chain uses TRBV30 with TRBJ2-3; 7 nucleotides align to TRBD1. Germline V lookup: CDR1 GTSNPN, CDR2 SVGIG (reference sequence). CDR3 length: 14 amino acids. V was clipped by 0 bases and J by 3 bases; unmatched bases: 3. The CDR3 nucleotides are TGTGCCTGGAGTGTATTACAGGGGACAGATACGCAGTATTTT. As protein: CAWSVLQGTDTQYF.

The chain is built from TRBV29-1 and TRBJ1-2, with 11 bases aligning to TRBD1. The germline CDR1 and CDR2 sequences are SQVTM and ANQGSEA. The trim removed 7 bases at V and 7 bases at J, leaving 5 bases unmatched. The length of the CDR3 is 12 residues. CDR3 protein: CSAGQGAIGYTF. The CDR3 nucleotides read TGCAGCGCAGGACAGGGGGCGATTGGCTACACCTTC.

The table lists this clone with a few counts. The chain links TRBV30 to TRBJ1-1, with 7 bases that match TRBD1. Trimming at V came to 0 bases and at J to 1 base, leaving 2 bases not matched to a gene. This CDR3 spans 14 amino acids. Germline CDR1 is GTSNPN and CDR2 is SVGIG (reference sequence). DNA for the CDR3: TGTGCCTGGAGTGTAGGGACAGAGAACACTGAAGCTTTCTTT. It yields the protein CAWSVGTENTEAFF.

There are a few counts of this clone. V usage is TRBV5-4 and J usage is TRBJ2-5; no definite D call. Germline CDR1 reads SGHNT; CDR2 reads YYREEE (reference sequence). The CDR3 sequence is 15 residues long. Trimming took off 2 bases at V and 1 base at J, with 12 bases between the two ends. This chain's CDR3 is CASSLGFVAQETQYF. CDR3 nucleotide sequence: TGTGCCAGCAGCTTAGGGTTTGTGGCCCAAGAGACCCAGTACTTC.

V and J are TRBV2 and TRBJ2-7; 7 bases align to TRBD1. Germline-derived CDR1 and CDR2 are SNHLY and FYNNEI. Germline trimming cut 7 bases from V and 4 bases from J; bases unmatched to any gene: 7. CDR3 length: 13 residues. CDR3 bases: TGTGCCAGCACCAATACAGGGGTGTACGAGCAGTACTTC. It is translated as CASTNTGVYEQYF.

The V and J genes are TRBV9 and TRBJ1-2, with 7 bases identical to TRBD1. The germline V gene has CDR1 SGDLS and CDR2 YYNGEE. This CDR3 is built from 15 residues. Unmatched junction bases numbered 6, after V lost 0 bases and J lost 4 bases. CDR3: CASSVDETGSYGYTF. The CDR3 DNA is TGTGCCAGCAGCGTAGACGAGACAGGGTCCTATGGCTACACCTTC. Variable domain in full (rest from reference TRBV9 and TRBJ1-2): DSGVTQTPKHLITATGQRVTLRCSPRSGDLSVYWYQQSLDQGLQFLIQYYNGEERAKGNILERFSAQQFPDLHSELNLSSLELGDSALYFCASSVDETGSYGYTFGSGTRLTVV.